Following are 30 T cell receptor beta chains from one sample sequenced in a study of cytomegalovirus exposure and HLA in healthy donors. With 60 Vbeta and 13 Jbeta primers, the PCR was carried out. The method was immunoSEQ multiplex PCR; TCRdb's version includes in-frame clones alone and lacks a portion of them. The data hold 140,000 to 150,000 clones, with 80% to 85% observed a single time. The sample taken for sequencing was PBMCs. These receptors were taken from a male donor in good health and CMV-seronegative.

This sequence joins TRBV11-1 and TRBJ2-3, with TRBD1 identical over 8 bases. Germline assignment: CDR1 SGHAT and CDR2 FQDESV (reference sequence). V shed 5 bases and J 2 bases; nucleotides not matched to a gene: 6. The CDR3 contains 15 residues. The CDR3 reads CASSGRDRSTDTQYF. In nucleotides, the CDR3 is TGTGCCAGCAGCGGCCGGGACAGGTCCACAGATACGCAGTATTTT.

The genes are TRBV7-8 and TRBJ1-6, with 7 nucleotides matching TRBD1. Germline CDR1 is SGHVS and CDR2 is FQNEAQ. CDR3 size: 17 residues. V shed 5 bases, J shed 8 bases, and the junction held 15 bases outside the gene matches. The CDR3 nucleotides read TGTGCCAGCAGCCCACACCTTCCGGGACAGAAAGATTCACCCCTCCACTTT. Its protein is CASSPHLPGQKDSPLHF. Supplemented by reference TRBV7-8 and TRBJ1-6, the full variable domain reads GAGVSQSPRYKVAKRGQDVALRCDPISGHVSLFWYQQALGQGPEFLTYFQNEAQLDKSGLPSDRFFAERPEGSVSTLKIQRTQQEDSAVYLCASSPHLPGQKDSPLHFGNGTRLTVT.

The chain's CDR3 is CASSLAFSGVRTDTQYF. CDR3 DNA: TGTGCCAGCAGCTTAGCATTTTCAGGGGTCCGCACAGATACGCAGTATTTT. The gene calls are TRBV11-2 and TRBJ2-3, with TRBD1 as a possible D gene (6 bases). The germline CDR1 and CDR2 sequences are SGHAT and FQNNGV. V shed 1 base and J shed 1 base, with 15 bases lying between them. The CDR3 covers 17 residues. Using reference TRBV11-2 and TRBJ2-3 for the parts outside the CDR3, the full variable domain is EAGVAQSPRYKIIEKRQSVAFWCNPISGHATLYWYQQILGQGPKLLIQFQNNGVVDDSQLPKDRFSAERLKGVDSTLKIQPAKLEDSAVYLCASSLAFSGVRTDTQYFGPGTRLTVL.

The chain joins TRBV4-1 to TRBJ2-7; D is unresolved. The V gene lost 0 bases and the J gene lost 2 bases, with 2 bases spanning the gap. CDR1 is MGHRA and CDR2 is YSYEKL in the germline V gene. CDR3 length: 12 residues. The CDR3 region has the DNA TGCGCCAGCAGCCAAGACGCCTACGAGCAGTACTTC. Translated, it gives CASSQDAYEQYF.

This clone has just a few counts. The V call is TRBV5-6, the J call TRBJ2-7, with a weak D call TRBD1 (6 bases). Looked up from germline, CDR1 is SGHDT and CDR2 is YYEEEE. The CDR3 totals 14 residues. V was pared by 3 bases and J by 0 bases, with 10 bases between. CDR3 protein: CASSYQGYSYEQYF. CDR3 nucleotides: TGTGCCAGCAGCTACCAGGGGTACTCCTACGAGCAGTACTTC.

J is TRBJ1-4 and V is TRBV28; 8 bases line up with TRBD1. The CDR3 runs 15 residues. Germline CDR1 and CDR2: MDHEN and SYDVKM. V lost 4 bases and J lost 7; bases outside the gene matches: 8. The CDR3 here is CASSSRQGLGEKLFF. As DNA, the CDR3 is TGTGCCAGCAGTTCTAGACAGGGGCTCGGTGAAAAACTGTTTTTT. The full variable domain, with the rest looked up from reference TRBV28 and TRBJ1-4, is DVKVTQSSRYLVKRTGEKVFLECVQDMDHENMFWYRQDPGLGLRLIYFSYDVKMKEKGDIPEGYSVSREKKERFSLILESASTNQTSMYLCASSSRQGLGEKLFFGSGTQLSVL.

The CDR3 here is CASITQGTAQETQYF. The CDR3 region has the DNA TGTGCCAGCATCACCCAGGGGACAGCACAAGAGACCCAGTACTTC. The rearrangement joins TRBV5-8 to TRBJ2-5, with 7 bases identical to TRBD1. Germline lookup yields CDR1 SGHTS and CDR2 YDEGEE. J lost 2 bases, V lost 6 bases, and 10 bases had no gene match. This CDR3 spans 15 amino acids.

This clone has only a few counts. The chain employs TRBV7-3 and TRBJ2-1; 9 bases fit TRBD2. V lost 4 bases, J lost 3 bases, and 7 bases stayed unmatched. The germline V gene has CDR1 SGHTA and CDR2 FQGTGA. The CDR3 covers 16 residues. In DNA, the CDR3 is TGTGCCAGCAGCTCCTTACCGACTAGCGGCTACAATGAGCAGTTCTTC. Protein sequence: CASSSLPTSGYNEQFF.

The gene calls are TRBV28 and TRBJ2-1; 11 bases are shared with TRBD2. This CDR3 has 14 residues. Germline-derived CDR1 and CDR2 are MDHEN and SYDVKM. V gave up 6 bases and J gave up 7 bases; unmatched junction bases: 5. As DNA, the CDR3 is TGTGCCAGCAGACCTCGGACTAGCGGGAATGAGCAGTTCTTC. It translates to CASRPRTSGNEQFF.

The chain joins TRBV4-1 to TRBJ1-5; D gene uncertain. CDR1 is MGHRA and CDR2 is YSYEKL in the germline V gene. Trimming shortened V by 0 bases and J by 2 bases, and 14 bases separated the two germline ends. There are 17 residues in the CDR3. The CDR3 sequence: CASSQEGMTRGNQPQHF. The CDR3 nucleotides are TGCGCCAGCAGCCAAGAGGGGATGACGAGGGGCAATCAGCCCCAGCATTTT.

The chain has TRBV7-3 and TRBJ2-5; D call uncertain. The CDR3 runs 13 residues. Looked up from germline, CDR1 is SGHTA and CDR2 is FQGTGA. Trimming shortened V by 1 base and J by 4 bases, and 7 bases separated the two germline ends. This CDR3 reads CASSLILAETQYF. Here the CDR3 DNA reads TGTGCCAGCAGCTTAATTTTAGCAGAGACCCAGTACTTC.

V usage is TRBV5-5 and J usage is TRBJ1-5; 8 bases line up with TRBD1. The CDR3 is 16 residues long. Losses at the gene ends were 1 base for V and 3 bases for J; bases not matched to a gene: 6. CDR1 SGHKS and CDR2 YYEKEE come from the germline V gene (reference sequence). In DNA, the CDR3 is TGTGCCAGCAGCTTGATTACAGGGGGGCCCAATCAGCCCCAGCATTTT. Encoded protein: CASSLITGGPNQPQHF. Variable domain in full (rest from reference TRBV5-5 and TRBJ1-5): DAGVTQSPTHLIKTRGQQVTLRCSPISGHKSVSWYQQVLGQGPQFIFQYYEKEERGRGNFPDRFSARQFPNYSSELNVNALLLGDSALYLCASSLITGGPNQPQHFGDGTRLSIL.

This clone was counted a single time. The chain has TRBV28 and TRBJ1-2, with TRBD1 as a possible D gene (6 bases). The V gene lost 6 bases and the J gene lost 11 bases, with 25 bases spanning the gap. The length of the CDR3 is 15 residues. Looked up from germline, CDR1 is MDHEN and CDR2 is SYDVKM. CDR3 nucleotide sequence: TGTGCCAGCAGCACTCACCCGGGACAAGCCGTGGGGTACACCTTC. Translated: CASSTHPGQAVGYTF.

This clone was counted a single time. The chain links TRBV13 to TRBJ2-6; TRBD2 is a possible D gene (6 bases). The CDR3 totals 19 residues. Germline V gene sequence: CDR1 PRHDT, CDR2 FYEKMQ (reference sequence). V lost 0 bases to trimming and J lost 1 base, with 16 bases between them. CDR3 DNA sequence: TGTGCCAGCAGCTTAGGCGGAGGGGCTAGGATGTCTGGGGCCAACGTCCTGACTTTC. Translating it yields CASSLGGGARMSGANVLTF.

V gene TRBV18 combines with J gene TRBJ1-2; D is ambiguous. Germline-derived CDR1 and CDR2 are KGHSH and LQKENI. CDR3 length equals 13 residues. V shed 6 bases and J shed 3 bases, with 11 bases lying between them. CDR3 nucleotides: TGTGCCAGCTCGCCCGGACTGTACTATGGCTACACCTTC. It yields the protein CASSPGLYYGYTF.

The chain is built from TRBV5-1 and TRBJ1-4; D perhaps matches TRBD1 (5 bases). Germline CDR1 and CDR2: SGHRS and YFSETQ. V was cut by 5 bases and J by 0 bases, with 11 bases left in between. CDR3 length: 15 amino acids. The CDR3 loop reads CASRVTGSTNEKLFF. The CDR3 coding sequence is TGCGCCAGCAGAGTTACAGGCTCAACTAATGAAAAACTGTTTTTT.

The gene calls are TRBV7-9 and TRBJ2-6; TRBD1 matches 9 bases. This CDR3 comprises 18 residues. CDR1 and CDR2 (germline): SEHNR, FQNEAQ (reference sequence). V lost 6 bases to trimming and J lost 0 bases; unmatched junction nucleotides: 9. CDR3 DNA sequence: TGTGCCAGCAGACCGGACAGGGGCGATTTCTCTGGGGCCAACGTCCTGACTTTC. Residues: CASRPDRGDFSGANVLTF.

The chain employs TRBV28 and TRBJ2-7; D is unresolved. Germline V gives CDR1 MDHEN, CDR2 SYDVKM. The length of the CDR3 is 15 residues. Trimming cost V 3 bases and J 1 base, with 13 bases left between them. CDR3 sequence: CASSFMESRSYEQYF. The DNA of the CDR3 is TGTGCCAGCAGTTTCATGGAGAGTAGGTCCTACGAGCAGTACTTC.

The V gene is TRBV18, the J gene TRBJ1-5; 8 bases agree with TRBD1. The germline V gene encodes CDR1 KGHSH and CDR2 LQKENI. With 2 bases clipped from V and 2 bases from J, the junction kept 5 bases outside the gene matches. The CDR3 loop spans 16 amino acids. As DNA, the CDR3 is TGTGCCAGCTCACCATCACAGGGGGTAGGCAATCAGCCCCAGCATTTT. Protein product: CASSPSQGVGNQPQHF.

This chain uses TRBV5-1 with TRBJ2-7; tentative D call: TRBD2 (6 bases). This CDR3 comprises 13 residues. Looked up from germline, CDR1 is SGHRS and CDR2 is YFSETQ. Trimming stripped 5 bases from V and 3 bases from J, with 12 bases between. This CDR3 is CASRQEGFYEQYF. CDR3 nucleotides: TGCGCCAGCAGACAGGAGGGATTCTACGAGCAGTACTTC.

The CDR3 reads CASSFGFSYEQYF. The CDR3 DNA follows: TGTGCCAGCAGCTTCGGGTTCTCCTACGAGCAGTACTTC. The chain combines TRBV5-4 with TRBJ2-5; D is unclear. The J call is doubtful: the DNA matches TRBJ2-7 better. The CDR3 is made up of 13 amino acids. Germline-derived CDR1 and CDR2 are SGHNT and YYREEE (reference sequence).

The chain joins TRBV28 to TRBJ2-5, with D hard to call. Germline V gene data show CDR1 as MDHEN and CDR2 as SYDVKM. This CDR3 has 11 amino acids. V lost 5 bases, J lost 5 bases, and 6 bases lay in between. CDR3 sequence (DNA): TGTGCCAGCAGTCCCCAGGAGACCCAGTACTTC. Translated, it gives CASSPQETQYF.

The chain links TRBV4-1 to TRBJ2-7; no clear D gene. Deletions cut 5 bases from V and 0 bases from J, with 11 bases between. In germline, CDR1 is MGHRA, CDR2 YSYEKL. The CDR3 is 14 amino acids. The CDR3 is CASSGQQFSYEQYF. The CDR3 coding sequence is TGCGCCAGCAGCGGTCAACAGTTCTCCTACGAGCAGTACTTC.

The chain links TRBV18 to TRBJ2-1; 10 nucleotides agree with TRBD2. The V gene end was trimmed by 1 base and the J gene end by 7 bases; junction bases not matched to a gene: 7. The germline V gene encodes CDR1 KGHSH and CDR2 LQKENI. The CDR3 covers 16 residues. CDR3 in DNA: TGTGCCAGCTCACCACTCCAGGGACTAGCGTTGAATGAGCAGTTCTTC. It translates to CASSPLQGLALNEQFF.

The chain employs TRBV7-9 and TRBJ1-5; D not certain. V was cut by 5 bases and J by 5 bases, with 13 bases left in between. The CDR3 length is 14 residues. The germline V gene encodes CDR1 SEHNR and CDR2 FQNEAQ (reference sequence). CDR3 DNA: TGTGCCAGCAGCGGCCCTTCGCAGGATCAGCCCCAGCATTTT. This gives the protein CASSGPSQDQPQHF.

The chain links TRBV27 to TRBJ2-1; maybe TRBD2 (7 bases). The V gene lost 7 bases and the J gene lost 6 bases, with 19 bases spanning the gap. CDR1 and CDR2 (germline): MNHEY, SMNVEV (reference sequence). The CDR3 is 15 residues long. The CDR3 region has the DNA TGTGCCAGCACCCCCTGGGGGGGCGTGGGCAATGAGCAGTTCTTC. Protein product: CASTPWGGVGNEQFF.

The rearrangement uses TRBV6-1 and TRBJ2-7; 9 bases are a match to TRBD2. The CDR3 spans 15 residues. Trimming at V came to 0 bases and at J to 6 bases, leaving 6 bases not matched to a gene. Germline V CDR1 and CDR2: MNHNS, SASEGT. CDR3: CASSEAWRGGPEQYF. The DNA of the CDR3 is TGTGCCAGCAGTGAAGCCTGGCGGGGGGGCCCCGAGCAGTACTTC.

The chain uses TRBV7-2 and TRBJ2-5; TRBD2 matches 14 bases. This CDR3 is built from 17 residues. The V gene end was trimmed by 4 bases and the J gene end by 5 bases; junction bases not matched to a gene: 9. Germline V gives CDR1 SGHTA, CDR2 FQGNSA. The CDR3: CASSSGLAGVTWETQYF. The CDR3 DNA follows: TGTGCCAGCAGCTCGGGACTAGCGGGGGTTACCTGGGAGACCCAGTACTTC.

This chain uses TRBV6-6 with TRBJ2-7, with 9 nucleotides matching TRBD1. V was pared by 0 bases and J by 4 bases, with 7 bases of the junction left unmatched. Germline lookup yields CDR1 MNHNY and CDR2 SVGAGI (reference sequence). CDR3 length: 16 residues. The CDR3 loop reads CASSYSLGQGGYEQYF. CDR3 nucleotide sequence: TGTGCCAGCAGTTACTCGTTGGGACAGGGTGGGTACGAGCAGTACTTC.

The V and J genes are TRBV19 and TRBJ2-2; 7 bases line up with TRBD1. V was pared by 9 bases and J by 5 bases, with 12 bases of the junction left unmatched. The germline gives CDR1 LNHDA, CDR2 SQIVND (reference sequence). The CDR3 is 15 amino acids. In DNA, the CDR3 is TGTGCCAGAAAGCACGGCCACAGGGGTACCGGGGAGCTGTTTTTT. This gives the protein CARKHGHRGTGELFF.